This TCR beta chain originates from a study of cytomegalovirus exposure and HLA in healthy donors. Study in general: Earlier findings included some 120 million unique TCR beta sequences obtained from 150 million to 200 million T cells. HLA-typed donors were the source of some 80 million unique TCRs, which an early data release held. Findings and limits, study-wide: TCR beta V segments were, for the most part, productive about 87% or about 30% of the time in an earlier analysis.

V lost 8 bases and J 8 bases, leaving 22 bases between the germline ends. The germline V gene has CDR1 SEHNR and CDR2 FQNEAQ (reference sequence). CDR3 length: 15 residues. The PCR was carried out with 60 Vbeta primers and 13 Jbeta primers. The method was immunoSEQ multiplex PCR; TCRdb's version includes in-frame clones alone and lacks a portion of them. Among some 100,000 clones listed, more than 65% were seen once. This clone turned up a few times. Its antigen remains unidentified. The sequence was obtained from a woman aged 18-29 years in good health and CMV-seronegative. Sequenced: PBMCs. The V call is TRBV7-9, the J call TRBJ2-4, with D maybe TRBD1 (6 bases). CDR3 coding DNA: TGTGCCAGCTGCAGGGGCCTAGCTTCTCTGGACATTCAGTACTTC. Amino acid sequence: CASCRGLASLDIQYF.